These 26 T cell receptor beta chains share one sample of origin, sequenced in a study of blood T cell repertoires in COVID-19. Here immunoSEQ multiplex PCR was the method, and the copy in TCRdb shows in-frame clones only, minus some. The sample consists of roughly 230,000 clones, 83% of them appearing once. The sequenced sample was peripheral blood. Receptor source: a man between 40 and 49 years old with active or convalescent COVID-19.

The chain has TRBV9 and TRBJ2-3; 15 nucleotides align to TRBD2. The germline gives CDR1 SGDLS, CDR2 YYNGEE. The CDR3 consists of 17 residues. V gave up 0 bases and J gave up 2 bases; unmatched junction bases: 1. CDR3: CASSVGTSGRVTDTQYF. In DNA form, the CDR3 reads TGTGCCAGCAGCGTAGGGACTAGCGGGAGGGTCACAGATACGCAGTATTTT. Filled out from reference TRBV9 and TRBJ2-3, the complete variable domain reads DSGVTQTPKHLITATGQRVTLRCSPRSGDLSVYWYQQSLDQGLQFLIQYYNGEERAKGNILERFSAQQFPDLHSELNLSSLELGDSALYFCASSVGTSGRVTDTQYFGPGTRLTVL.

The genes are TRBV30 and TRBJ1-2; possibly TRBD1 for D (6 bases). The V end was cut by 5 bases, the J end by 5 bases, with 12 bases between. CDR1 is GTSNPN and CDR2 is SVGIG in the germline V gene (reference sequence). This CDR3 is built from 12 residues. DNA of the CDR3: TGTGCCTGGGCGACAGGCTGGTATGGCTACACCTTC. Protein: CAWATGWYGYTF.

The chain recombines TRBV29-1 with TRBJ2-1; TRBD2 matches at 8 bases. The CDR3 consists of 14 residues. The V and J ends lost 3 bases and 6 bases, in that order; junction bases with no gene match: 7. CDR1 is SQVTM, CDR2 ANQGSEA, per germline. The CDR3 nucleotides are TGCAGCGTTGAGGGTGGGACTAGAAGCAATGAGCAGTTCTTC. Translating it yields CSVEGGTRSNEQFF.

This clone was detected only once. This chain connects TRBV28 to TRBJ2-1, with D possibly matching TRBD2 (9 bases). V lost 10 bases and J 4 bases, leaving 23 bases between the germline ends. CDR3 size: 16 residues. Per germline, CDR1 MDHEN and CDR2 SYDVKM. CDR3 loop: CAIKAGGGRGYNEQFF. The CDR3 coding sequence is TGTGCCATCAAAGCAGGGGGCGGGAGGGGATACAATGAGCAGTTCTTC.

The sample holds a few counts of this clone. The chain employs TRBV14 and TRBJ2-7, with TRBD2 matching over 8 bases. CDR3 length: 14 amino acids. V lost 5 bases, J lost 1 base, and 4 bases stayed unmatched. Germline V gene lookup returns CDR1 SGHDN and CDR2 FVKESK. For the CDR3, the DNA is TGTGCCAGCAGCAATTTAGCGGGGTCCTACGAGCAGTACTTC. Its protein product is CASSNLAGSYEQYF.

About this clone: Within the sample, other DNA sequences also encode this same CDR3. The V gene is TRBV24-1, the J gene TRBJ1-5; 10 positions match TRBD1. The CDR3 covers 16 residues. The V and J ends lost 3 bases and 1 base, in that order; junction bases with no gene match: 2. Germline loops: CDR1 KGHDR, CDR2 SFDVKD. CDR3 DNA sequence: TGTGCCACCAGTGATGCGGACAGGGGGAGCAATCAGCCCCAGCATTTT. Protein: CATSDADRGSNQPQHF.

This clone has just a few counts. The sample carries other DNA sequences with the same CDR3. The chain employs TRBV30 and TRBJ1-2; possibly TRBD1 for D (5 bases). The CDR3 totals 12 residues. The germline CDR1 and CDR2 sequences are GTSNPN and SVGIG (reference sequence). V was shortened by 0 bases and J by 8 bases, with 10 bases between the two germline ends. CDR3 sequence: CAWSVGGYGYTF. The CDR3 nucleotides read TGTGCCTGGAGTGTGGGGGGGTACGGCTACACCTTC.

This chain links TRBV19 with TRBJ2-1, with TRBD1 matching over 9 bases. The CDR3 runs 13 residues. The junction had 1 base not matched to a gene; V was cut back by 7 bases and J by 3 bases. CDR1 is LNHDA, CDR2 SQIVND, per germline (reference sequence). This CDR3 reads CASMGQGYNEQFF. CDR3 DNA sequence: TGTGCCAGTATGGGACAGGGCTACAATGAGCAGTTCTTC.

J is TRBJ2-5 and V is TRBV19, with a tentative D call TRBD1 (5 bases). The germline V and J ends were trimmed by 5 bases and 2 bases, with 9 bases remaining between them. CDR3 length equals 13 residues. Germline CDR1 and CDR2: LNHDA and SQIVND (reference sequence). CDR3 DNA sequence: TGTGCCAGTAGTGGGGCCTTTCAAGAGACCCAGTACTTC. Protein product: CASSGAFQETQYF.

The V and J genes are TRBV2 and TRBJ1-1; D not certain. Per the germline V gene, CDR1 is SNHLY and CDR2 is FYNNEI. The germline V and J ends were trimmed by 2 bases and 0 bases, with 10 bases remaining between them. The CDR3 runs to 15 residues. CDR3 sequence: CASSEIRVLNTEAFF. The CDR3 DNA sequence: TGTGCCAGCAGTGAAATCCGGGTCTTGAACACTGAAGCTTTCTTT.

The J gene is TRBJ2-7, the V gene TRBV24-1; TRBD1 is a possible D gene (5 bases). Germline V gives CDR1 KGHDR, CDR2 SFDVKD. V lost 7 bases and J 2 bases, leaving 14 bases between the germline ends. This CDR3 is built from 14 residues. The CDR3 reads CATSSLTEPYEQYF. The CDR3 nucleotides read TGTGCCACCAGCTCCTTGACAGAACCCTACGAGCAGTACTTC.

The chain uses TRBV11-1 and TRBJ2-5; 12 bases map to TRBD2. Germline V gives CDR1 SGHAT, CDR2 FQDESV (reference sequence). Trimming cost V 0 bases and J 5 bases; bases outside gene matches: 10. CDR3 length equals 18 residues. CDR3 sequence reads: CASSLASATSGSPETQYF. The DNA of the CDR3 is TGTGCCAGCAGCTTAGCTTCGGCGACTAGCGGGAGTCCTGAGACCCAGTACTTC.

V gene TRBV25-1 combines with J gene TRBJ1-1; 8 bases align to TRBD1. In germline, CDR1 is MGHDK, CDR2 SYGVNS. The CDR3 extends over 13 amino acids. V was pared by 6 bases and J by 10 bases, with 10 bases of the junction left unmatched. CDR3 in amino acids: CASSGQGGMRAFF. CDR3 DNA sequence: TGTGCCAGCAGCGGACAGGGAGGGATGCGAGCTTTCTTT.

The V gene is TRBV29-1, the J gene TRBJ2-3; TRBD1 matches at 12 bases. This CDR3 region has 15 residues. Germline CDR1 is SQVTM and CDR2 is ANQGSEA. Unmatched junction bases numbered 7, after V lost 5 bases and J lost 4 bases. In nucleotides, the CDR3 is TGCAGCGTTTTCCTGGGGACAGGGGGCCCAGATACGCAGTATTTT. Translation: CSVFLGTGGPDTQYF.

V gene TRBV5-3 combines with J gene TRBJ1-1; possible D gene TRBD1, 6 bases. TRBV5-3 is an ORF, with its function uncertain. The CDR3 consists of 17 residues. Trimming pared 4 bases from V and 1 base from J, leaving 20 bases between. The CDR3 DNA sequence: TGTGCCAGAAGCCCTATTGGGTCCCCAGGGGAGAACACTGAAGCTTTCTTT. Translation: CARSPIGSPGENTEAFF.

The rearrangement links TRBV15 to TRBJ1-4; TRBD1 matches at 8 bases. The length of the CDR3 is 14 residues. The V and J ends lost 0 bases and 7 bases, in that order; junction bases with no gene match: 1. Germline assignment: CDR1 LNHNV and CDR2 YYDKDF (reference sequence). The CDR3 nucleotides read TGTGCCACCAGCAGAGACAGGGGGCGTGAAAAACTGTTTTTT. Residues: CATSRDRGREKLFF.

The chain couples TRBV25-1 to TRBJ2-7; D perhaps matches TRBD2 (5 bases). Germline V CDR1 and CDR2: MGHDK, SYGVNS. Trimming took off 3 bases at V and 4 bases at J, with 22 bases between the two ends. The CDR3 extends over 17 amino acids. CDR3 sequence (DNA): TGTGCCAGCAGTGATCGGGTATGGACGGGAAAAGATTACGAGCAGTACTTC. Its translation: CASSDRVWTGKDYEQYF.

This chain links TRBV6-5 with TRBJ1-1, with 7 nucleotides matching TRBD1. V lost 5 bases and J lost 6; bases outside the gene matches: 6. This CDR3 contains 13 residues. Looked up from germline, CDR1 is MNHEY and CDR2 is SVGAGI. The CDR3 here is CASSLTGVAEAFF. The DNA for the CDR3 is TGTGCCAGCAGTCTCACAGGGGTCGCTGAAGCTTTCTTT.

V gene TRBV5-1 combines with J gene TRBJ1-2; 7 bases map to TRBD1. Germline V gene data show CDR1 as SGHRS and CDR2 as YFSETQ. The junction had 15 bases not matched to a gene; V was cut back by 4 bases and J by 3 bases. The CDR3 is 17 amino acids. CDR3 DNA sequence: TGCGCCAGCAGCCGGAACCCGACAGGGATAAATGACTATGGCTACACCTTC. As protein: CASSRNPTGINDYGYTF. The variable domain in full, completed from reference TRBV5-1 and TRBJ1-2, reads KAGVTQTPRYLIKTRGQQVTLSCSPISGHRSVSWYQQTPGQGLQFLFEYFSETQRNKGNFPGRFSGRQFSNSRSEMNVSTLELGDSALYLCASSRNPTGINDYGYTFGSGTRLTVV.

The chain combines TRBV30 with TRBJ1-6, with TRBD1 as a possible D gene (6 bases). The CDR3 is made up of 15 amino acids. V was shortened by 4 bases and J by 7 bases, with 17 bases between the two germline ends. The V gene's germline CDR1 is GTSNPN and CDR2 SVGIG (reference sequence). The CDR3 region is CAWNLQGFGNSPLHF. The CDR3 DNA is TGTGCCTGGAATTTACAGGGATTTGGAAATTCACCCCTCCACTTT.

V is TRBV9 and J is TRBJ2-4; a possible D gene is TRBD1 (6 bases). Between the trimmed V and J ends, which lost 0 bases and 8 bases, there was a span of 15 bases. Germline CDR1 SGDLS, CDR2 YYNGEE. The CDR3 totals 15 residues. CDR3 nucleotides: TGTGCCAGCAGCGTAGCCCAGGGGTTCGGAGACATTCAGTACTTC. Translating gives CASSVAQGFGDIQYF.

The chain employs TRBV5-5 and TRBJ1-1; maybe TRBD1 (6 bases). The CDR3 runs to 14 residues. With 3 bases removed from V and 0 bases from J, the gap between germline ends came to 9 bases. Germline loops: CDR1 SGHKS, CDR2 YYEKEE (reference sequence). The CDR3 DNA sequence: TGTGCCAGCAGCTATTCAGGGGTGAACACTGAAGCTTTCTTT. Amino acids: CASSYSGVNTEAFF.

V is TRBV4-2 and J is TRBJ1-5; D not resolved. From germline, CDR1 is LGHNA and CDR2 YNFKEQ. The CDR3 contains 17 residues. The V end was cut by 0 bases, the J end by 0 bases, with 12 bases between. The CDR3: CASSQESDLDSNQPQHF. CDR3 in DNA: TGTGCCAGCAGCCAAGAATCAGATCTCGATAGCAATCAGCCCCAGCATTTT.

The rearrangement uses TRBV7-2 and TRBJ1-2, with TRBD1 matching 8 bases. Germline V CDR1 and CDR2: SGHTA, FQGNSA. This CDR3 comprises 14 residues. The ends lost 1 base at V and 6 bases at J; junction bases unmatched: 4. CDR3 loop: CASSLETGDNGYTF. CDR3 coding DNA: TGTGCCAGCAGCTTAGAGACAGGGGACAATGGCTACACCTTC.

V gene TRBV6-5 combines with J gene TRBJ1-1; D unresolved. This CDR3 is 13 amino acids long. The ends were cut back, 5 bases at V and 1 base at J, with 8 bases in the middle. Germline-derived CDR1 and CDR2 are MNHEY and SVGAGI. CDR3 bases: TGTGCCAGCAGTAACACCGCGAACACTGAAGCTTTCTTT. This encodes CASSNTANTEAFF.

Only a few counts were recorded for this clone. The chain recombines TRBV6-4 with TRBJ1-5; the D is unclear. The CDR3 runs to 13 residues. Trimming left V 5 bases short and J 4 bases short, with 9 bases between. The germline CDR1 and CDR2 sequences are MRHNA and SNTAGT. Here the CDR3 reads CASSRGLNQPQHF. The CDR3, as DNA: TGTGCCAGCAGTCGAGGACTAAATCAGCCCCAGCATTTT.